This record looks at one T cell receptor beta chain sequence and its context. Under the authors' procedure: Scientists estimated how many nucleated cells there were by amplifying reference gene primers. The method was immunoSEQ multiplex PCR; TCRdb's version includes in-frame clones alone and lacks a portion of them. D and trimming come from the DNA, and the V and J calls and clone size come from that table. The data show roughly 300,000 clones, with approximately 89% seen just once and around 8% held by the top ten. The germline V gene encodes CDR1 LGHNA and CDR2 YSLEER. The V segment lost 3 bases and the J segment 4 bases; nucleotides outside the gene matches: 3. The CDR3 contains 16 residues. This record belongs to a study of blood T cell repertoires in COVID-19. Overall study: COVID-19 samples from acute and convalescent phases originated in the United States, Italy and Spain. From T cells, B-cell-depleted T cells, or PBMCs came the material, which was cDNA or gDNA.

Material: peripheral blood. The chain has TRBV4-3 and TRBJ2-1; 13 bases fit TRBD2. The TCR originated in a woman in her forties or fifties who had recovered from COVID-19. The CDR3 here is CASSQGLAGTYNEQFF. CDR3 coding DNA: TGCGCCAGCAGCCAGGGACTAGCGGGAACATACAATGAGCAGTTCTTC.